This T cell receptor beta chain was found in a study of blood T cell repertoires in COVID-19. Study-level information: Spain, Italy and the United States supplied samples that represented acute and convalescent COVID-19.

Authors' methods: Amplification from reference gene primers served as the basis for estimated nucleated cell counts. Produced via immunoSEQ multiplex PCR; TCRdb's table is partial and in-frame only. V and J calls and clone size are copied from that table; D and trimming were computed from the DNA. The sample holds more than 350,000 clones, roughly 90% seen once. CDR1 is SGHRS, CDR2 YFSETQ, per germline. The CDR3 covers 15 residues. Trimming pared 6 bases from V and 7 bases from J, leaving 22 bases between. The sequence derives from a woman under 40 with COVID-19, enrolled during active disease. What was sequenced was peripheral blood. The genes are TRBV5-1 and TRBJ1-2; D gene unclear. The CDR3 coding sequence is TGCGCCAGCACCCCTCGGGAAGCCCCTATGACTGGCTACACCTTC. Its translation: CASTPREAPMTGYTF. The variable domain in full, with the rest retrieved from reference TRBV5-1 and TRBJ1-2, is KAGVTQTPRYLIKTRGQQVTLSCSPISGHRSVSWYQQTPGQGLQFLFEYFSETQRNKGNFPGRFSGRQFSNSRSEMNVSTLELGDSALYLCASTPREAPMTGYTFGSGTRLTVV.